A single sample gave rise to the 15 T cell receptor beta chains below, sequenced in a study of blood T cell repertoires in COVID-19. The method was immunoSEQ multiplex PCR; TCRdb's version includes in-frame clones alone and lacks a portion of them. The sample includes approximately 190,000 clones, around 84% of them seen just once. The sample taken for sequencing was peripheral blood. The receptors were gathered from a human donor in a cohort sampled during active COVID-19.

The gene calls are TRBV27 and TRBJ2-5, with D possibly being TRBD1 (5 bases). Deletions cut 0 bases from V and 5 bases from J, with 13 bases between. Looked up from germline, CDR1 is MNHEY and CDR2 is SMNVEV (reference sequence). This CDR3 is 15 amino acids long. CDR3 DNA sequence: TGTGCCAGCAGTTTATCTTCACTCCCAGGGGAGACCCAGTACTTC. Its translation: CASSLSSLPGETQYF.

This sequence joins TRBV5-1 and TRBJ2-3; D unresolved. The CDR3 has 16 amino acids. Germline V gene sequence: CDR1 SGHRS, CDR2 YFSETQ. V gave up 0 bases and J gave up 2 bases, with 13 bases separating them. The CDR3 region is CASSLDGSIATDTQYF. The CDR3 nucleotides are TGCGCCAGCAGCTTGGATGGGTCGATAGCCACAGATACGCAGTATTTT. The full variable domain, with the rest looked up from reference TRBV5-1 and TRBJ2-3, is KAGVTQTPRYLIKTRGQQVTLSCSPISGHRSVSWYQQTPGQGLQFLFEYFSETQRNKGNFPGRFSGRQFSNSRSEMNVSTLELGDSALYLCASSLDGSIATDTQYFGPGTRLTVL.

This chain links TRBV27 with TRBJ1-6; D uncertain. Between the trimmed V and J ends, which lost 2 bases and 8 bases, there was a span of 10 bases. CDR3 size: 14 residues. The germline CDR1 and CDR2 sequences are MNHEY and SMNVEV (reference sequence). In DNA form, the CDR3 reads TGTGCCAGCAGTTTAATCCTATCCCATTCACCCCTCCACTTT. This gives the protein CASSLILSHSPLHF.

The gene calls are TRBV28 and TRBJ1-4; D not certain. In germline, CDR1 is MDHEN, CDR2 SYDVKM. Between the trimmed V and J ends, which lost 5 bases and 8 bases, there was a span of 15 bases. This CDR3 has 14 amino acids. CDR3 nucleotide sequence: TGTGCCAGCAGTCCTAGGCCCATTGGGGAAAAACTGTTTTTT. Translating it yields CASSPRPIGEKLFF.

V is TRBV9 and J is TRBJ2-3; possible D gene TRBD1, 5 bases. The V end lost 6 bases, the J end lost 2 bases, and 13 bases lay between the germline ends. The CDR3 is 14 amino acids. Germline lookup yields CDR1 SGDLS and CDR2 YYNGEE. This CDR3 reads CASTSQTATDTQYF. The CDR3 coding sequence is TGTGCCAGCACCTCACAGACAGCCACAGATACGCAGTATTTT.

CDR3 coding DNA: TGTGCCAGCAGCTTTTACATGGATACGCAGTATTTT. It is translated as CASSFYMDTQYF. The chain recombines TRBV7-3 with TRBJ2-3; no reliable D call. The germline CDR1 and CDR2 sequences are SGHTA and FQGTGA. This CDR3 region has 12 residues. Trimming cost V 3 bases and J 6 bases, with 7 bases left between them.

In its sample, this clone was seen a few times. The gene calls are TRBV25-1 and TRBJ1-6, with D unclear. From germline, CDR1 is MGHDK and CDR2 SYGVNS. This CDR3 is built from 14 residues. Trimming cost V 6 bases and J 8 bases, with 14 bases left between them. CDR3 residues: CASRAAITDSPLHF. The DNA of the CDR3 is TGTGCCAGCAGAGCCGCAATAACGGATTCACCCCTCCACTTT. Filled out from reference TRBV25-1 and TRBJ1-6, the complete variable domain reads EADIYQTPRYLVIGTGKKITLECSQTMGHDKMYWYQQDPGMELHLIHYSYGVNSTEKGDLSSESTVSRIRTEHFPLTLESARPSHTSQYLCASRAAITDSPLHFGNGTRLTVT.

The V and J genes are TRBV12-5 and TRBJ2-5; perhaps TRBD1 as D (6 bases). Germline V lookup: CDR1 LGHNT, CDR2 FRNRAP. V gave up 1 base and J gave up 6 bases, with 12 bases separating them. This CDR3 spans 14 amino acids. The CDR3 sequence: CASGLEQGWQTQYF. The CDR3 region has the DNA TGTGCTAGTGGTTTGGAACAGGGTTGGCAGACCCAGTACTTC.

This sequence joins TRBV2 and TRBJ2-1; 12 bases fit TRBD2. V trimming: 5 bases; J trimming: 9 bases; junction bases outside the gene matches: 5. CDR1 SNHLY and CDR2 FYNNEI come from the germline V gene. The CDR3 length is 14 residues. This CDR3 is CASSLSGLAGEQFF. The CDR3 nucleotides are TGTGCCAGCAGTTTATCGGGACTAGCGGGTGAGCAGTTCTTC.

Turning to this clone: This specimen includes other DNA sequences encoding the same CDR3. The chain joins TRBV3-1 (or the pseudogene TRBV3-2) to TRBJ1-1; D perhaps matches TRBD1 (6 bases). The V end lost 0 bases, the J end lost 5 bases, and 10 bases lay between the germline ends. Germline CDR1 LGHDT, CDR2 YNNKEL (reference sequence). The CDR3 length is 14 residues. For the CDR3, the DNA is TGTGCCAGCAGCCAAGATCTTCAGGGGACTGAAGCTTTCTTT. It codes for CASSQDLQGTEAFF.

The sample holds a few counts of this clone. V usage is TRBV5-1 and J usage is TRBJ1-4; 9 positions match TRBD1. The CDR3 is made up of 15 amino acids. J was trimmed by 8 bases and V by 4 bases; bases with no gene match: 9. Germline-derived CDR1 and CDR2 are SGHRS and YFSETQ. The CDR3 DNA reads TGCGCCAGCAGCCAGACCGGGACAGGGAACGAAAAACTGTTTTTT. Amino acid sequence: CASSQTGTGNEKLFF.

V and J are TRBV27 and TRBJ2-2; D uncertain. Germline CDR1 is MNHEY and CDR2 is SMNVEV (reference sequence). The CDR3 extends over 14 amino acids. The V end lost 11 bases, the J end lost 4 bases, and 17 bases lay between the germline ends. The CDR3 reads CAASRGLGTGELFF. In DNA, the CDR3 is TGTGCCGCCTCAAGAGGTCTGGGCACCGGGGAGCTGTTTTTT.

This clone has just a few counts. The J gene is TRBJ1-1, the V gene TRBV6-4; 7 bases line up with TRBD1. Germline V gene data show CDR1 as MRHNA and CDR2 as SNTAGT. J gave up 1 base and V 6 bases, and 5 bases lay outside the gene matches. The CDR3 sequence is 14 residues long. The CDR3 reads CASSHGTANTEAFF. CDR3 sequence (DNA): TGTGCCAGCAGCCACGGGACAGCGAACACTGAAGCTTTCTTT.

The rearrangement joins TRBV28 to TRBJ2-1; 12 bases map to TRBD2. CDR1 and CDR2 (germline): MDHEN, SYDVKM. CDR3 size: 15 residues. Losses at the gene ends were 5 bases for V and 3 bases for J; bases not matched to a gene: 2. The CDR3 sequence is CASSPTSGGYNEQFF. The CDR3 DNA reads TGTGCCAGCAGTCCGACTAGCGGGGGCTACAATGAGCAGTTCTTC.

The chain has TRBV27 and TRBJ1-2; 7 nucleotides agree with TRBD1. This CDR3 is 14 amino acids long. Germline V lookup: CDR1 MNHEY, CDR2 SMNVEV (reference sequence). Unmatched junction bases numbered 8, after V lost 5 bases and J lost 5 bases. CDR3 amino acids: CASSATGTAYGYTF. The DNA for the CDR3 is TGTGCCAGCAGTGCTACCGGGACAGCGTATGGCTACACCTTC.